This T cell receptor (beta chain) was profiled in a study of T cells after yellow fever vaccination. Study at large: Preparation of fractions with low cell numbers was performed using SMART-Seq v4 Ultra Low Input. Study observations and caveats: The CD4 and CD8 compartments had a small share of their clonotypes in common. A faster peak, day 5 versus 15, was reached by the weaker secondary response. The study noted that FACS-sorted repertoires could contain abundant clonotypes contaminating from the bulk population.

This clonotype was seen repeatedly, ten times or more. Its antigen is undetermined. TCRdb re-called the 5' RACE reads through MiXCR, storing one row per CDR3 protein. The sample shows under 200,000 distinct CDR3 sequences, less than 9% of them seen only once. Trimming pared 5 bases from V and 6 bases from J, leaving 6 bases between. The CDR3 consists of 11 residues. CDR1 and CDR2 (germline): MGHRA, YSYEKL. The TCR sequence derives from a man younger than 35 who received the YFV17D yellow fever vaccine. V gene TRBV4-1 combines with J gene TRBJ2-3; D remains ambiguous. Source: CD4+ T cells sorted from PBMCs, taken around 5 days after the first yellow fever vaccination. The CDR3, as DNA: TGCGCCAGCAGCTTTGGGGATACGCAGTATTTT. This translates into CASSFGDTQYF.